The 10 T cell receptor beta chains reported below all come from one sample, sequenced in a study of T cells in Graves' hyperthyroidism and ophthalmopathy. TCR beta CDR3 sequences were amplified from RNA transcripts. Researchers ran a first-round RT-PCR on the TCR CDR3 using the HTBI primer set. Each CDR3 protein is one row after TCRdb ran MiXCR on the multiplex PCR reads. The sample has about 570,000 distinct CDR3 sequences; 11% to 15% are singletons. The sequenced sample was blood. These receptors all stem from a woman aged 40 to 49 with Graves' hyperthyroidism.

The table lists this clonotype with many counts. The CDR3, as DNA: TGTGCCAGCAGTCAGCAGGGGGGCGGGGAGCTGTTTTTT. This gives the protein CASSQQGGGELFF. This chain connects TRBV12-3 or TRBV12-4 to TRBJ2-2, with D possibly TRBD1 on 7 matching bases. CDR3 length equals 13 residues. Trimming left V 5 bases short and J 7 bases short, with 11 bases between.

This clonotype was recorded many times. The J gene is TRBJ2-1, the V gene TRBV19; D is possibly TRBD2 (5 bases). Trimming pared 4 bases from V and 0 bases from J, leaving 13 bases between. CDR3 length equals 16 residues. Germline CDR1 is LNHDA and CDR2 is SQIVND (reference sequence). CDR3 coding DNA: TGTGCCAGTAGTAACATAGCGAGGAGCTCCTACAATGAGCAGTTCTTC. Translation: CASSNIARSSYNEQFF.

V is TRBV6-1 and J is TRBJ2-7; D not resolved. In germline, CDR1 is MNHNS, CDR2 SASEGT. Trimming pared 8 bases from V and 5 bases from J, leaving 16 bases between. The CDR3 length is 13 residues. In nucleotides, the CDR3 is TGTGCCAGCGTCCTGGGCCCCGTCCACGAGCAGTACTTC. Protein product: CASVLGPVHEQYF.

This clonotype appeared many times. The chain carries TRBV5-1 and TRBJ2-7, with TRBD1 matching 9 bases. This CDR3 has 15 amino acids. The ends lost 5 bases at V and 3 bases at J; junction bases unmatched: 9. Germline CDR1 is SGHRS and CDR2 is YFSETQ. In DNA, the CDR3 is TGCGCCAGCAGATATAGGACAGGGGATTACTACGAGCAGTACTTC. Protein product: CASRYRTGDYYEQYF. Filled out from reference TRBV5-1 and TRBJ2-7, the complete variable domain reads KAGVTQTPRYLIKTRGQQVTLSCSPISGHRSVSWYQQTPGQGLQFLFEYFSETQRNKGNFPGRFSGRQFSNSRSEMNVSTLELGDSALYLCASRYRTGDYYEQYFGPGTRLTVT.

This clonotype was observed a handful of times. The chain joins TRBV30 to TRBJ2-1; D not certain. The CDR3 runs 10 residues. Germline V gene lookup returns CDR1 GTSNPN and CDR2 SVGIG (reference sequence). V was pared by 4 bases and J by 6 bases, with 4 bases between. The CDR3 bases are TGTGCCTGGAACGGCAATGAGCAGTTCTTC. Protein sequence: CAWNGNEQFF.

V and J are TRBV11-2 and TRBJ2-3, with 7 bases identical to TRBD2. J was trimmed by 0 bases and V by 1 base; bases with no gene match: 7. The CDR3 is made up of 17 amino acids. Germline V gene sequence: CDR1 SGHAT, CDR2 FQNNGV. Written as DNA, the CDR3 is TGTGCCAGCAGCTTAGTTCCGCGGGAGCGAAGCACAGATACGCAGTATTTT. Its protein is CASSLVPRERSTDTQYF.

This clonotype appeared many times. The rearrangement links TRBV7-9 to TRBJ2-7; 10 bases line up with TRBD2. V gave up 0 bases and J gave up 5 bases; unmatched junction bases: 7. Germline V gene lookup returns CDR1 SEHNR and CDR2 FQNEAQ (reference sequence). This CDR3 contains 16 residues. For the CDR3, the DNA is TGTGCCAGCAGCTTAGCCTGGGGGCTAGCGGGAGACGAGCAGTACTTC. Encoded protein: CASSLAWGLAGDEQYF.

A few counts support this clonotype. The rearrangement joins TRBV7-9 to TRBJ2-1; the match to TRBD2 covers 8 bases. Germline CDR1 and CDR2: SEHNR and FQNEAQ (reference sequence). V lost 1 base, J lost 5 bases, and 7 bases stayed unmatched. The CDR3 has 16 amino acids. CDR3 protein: CASSLEPSGHHNEQFF. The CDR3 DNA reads TGTGCCAGCAGCTTAGAACCTAGCGGGCACCACAATGAGCAGTTCTTC.

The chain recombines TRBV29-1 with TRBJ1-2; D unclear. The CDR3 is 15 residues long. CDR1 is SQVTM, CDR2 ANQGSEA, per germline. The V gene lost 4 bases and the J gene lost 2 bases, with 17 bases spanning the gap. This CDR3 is CSVGDSGIRNYGYTF. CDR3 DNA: TGCAGCGTTGGTGACTCCGGGATAAGGAACTATGGCTACACCTTC.

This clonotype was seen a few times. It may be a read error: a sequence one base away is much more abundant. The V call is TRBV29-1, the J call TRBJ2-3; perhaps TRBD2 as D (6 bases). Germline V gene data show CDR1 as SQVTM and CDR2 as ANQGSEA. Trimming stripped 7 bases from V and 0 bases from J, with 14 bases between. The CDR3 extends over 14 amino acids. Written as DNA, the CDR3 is TGCAGCGCGGCCGCTAGCGCGAGCACAGATACGCAGTATTTT. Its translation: CSAAASASTDTQYF.